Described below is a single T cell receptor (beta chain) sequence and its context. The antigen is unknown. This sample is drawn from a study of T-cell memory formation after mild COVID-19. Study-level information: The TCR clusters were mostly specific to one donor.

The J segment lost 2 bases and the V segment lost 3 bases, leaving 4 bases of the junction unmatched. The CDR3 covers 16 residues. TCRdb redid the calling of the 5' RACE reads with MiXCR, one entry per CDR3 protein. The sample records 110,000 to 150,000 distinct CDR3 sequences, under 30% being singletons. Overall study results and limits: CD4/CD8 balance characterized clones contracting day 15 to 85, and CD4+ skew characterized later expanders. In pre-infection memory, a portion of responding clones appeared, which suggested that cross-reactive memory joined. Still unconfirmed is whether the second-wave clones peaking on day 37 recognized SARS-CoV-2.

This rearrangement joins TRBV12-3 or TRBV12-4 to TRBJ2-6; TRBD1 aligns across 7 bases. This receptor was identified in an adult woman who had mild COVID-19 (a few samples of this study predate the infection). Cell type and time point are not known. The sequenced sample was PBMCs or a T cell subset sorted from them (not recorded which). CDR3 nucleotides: TGTGCCAGCAGTTTCGGGACAGTGACTGGGGCCAACGTCCTGACTTTC. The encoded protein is CASSFGTVTGANVLTF.